This T cell receptor (beta chain) was captured by sequencing in a study of shared clonotypes between healthy human individuals. Whole-study context: CD4 naive and CD4 memory each took three plates per donor, while CD8 naive took two and CD8 memory one.

With 8 bases clipped from V and 7 bases from J, the junction kept 9 bases outside the gene matches. Germline V CDR1 and CDR2: MNHEY, SMNVEV (reference sequence). The length of the CDR3 is 14 residues. Several immunoSEQ 96-well plates shared each subset's DNA, each plate a replicate. TCRdb's copy holds only in-frame clones and misses some; the assay was immunoSEQ multiplex PCR. This table holds roughly 2.4 million clones, approximately 95% found once. V is TRBV27 and J is TRBJ1-4; 8 positions match TRBD1. Sequencing was done on a sample of naive CD4+ T cells sorted from blood. Subset in this sample: CD45RA+ positively selected. This clonotype was obtained from a man aged 18 to 30 in good health. This CDR3 reads CASGRQGKGEKLFF. In DNA, the CDR3 is TGTGCCAGCGGTAGACAGGGGAAGGGTGAAAAACTGTTTTTT. Complete variable domain (other parts from reference TRBV27 and TRBJ1-4): EAQVTQNPRYLITVTGKKLTVTCSQNMNHEYMSWYRQDPGLGLRQIYYSMNVEVTDKGDVPEGYKVSRKEKRNFPLILESPSPNQTSLYFCASGRQGKGEKLFFGSGTQLSVL.